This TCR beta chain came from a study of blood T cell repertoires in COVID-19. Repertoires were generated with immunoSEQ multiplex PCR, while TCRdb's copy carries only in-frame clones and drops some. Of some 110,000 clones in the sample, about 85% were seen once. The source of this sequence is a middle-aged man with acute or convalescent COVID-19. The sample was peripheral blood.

CDR3 residues: CASISGQTTSYEQYF. The DNA for the CDR3 is TGTGCCAGCATCTCGGGACAGACCACCTCCTACGAGCAGTACTTC. This chain connects TRBV6-5 to TRBJ2-7, with 7 positions matching TRBD1. Germline assignment: CDR1 MNHEY and CDR2 SVGAGI. CDR3 size: 15 residues. J lost 0 bases, V lost 7 bases, and 9 bases had no gene match.